This passage covers 3 T cell receptor beta chains from one sample sequenced in a study of blood T cell repertoires in COVID-19. Produced via immunoSEQ multiplex PCR; TCRdb's table is partial and in-frame only. The top ten hold 2.5% to 3% of the sample, which has under 85,000 clones, 85% to 90% seen once. Material: peripheral blood. The receptors come from a man at least 80 years old with acute or convalescent COVID-19.

This clone was counted only a few times. The chain employs TRBV3-1 (or the pseudogene TRBV3-2) and TRBJ1-3; D uncertain. V gave up 5 bases and J gave up 4 bases, with 21 bases separating them. CDR1 LGHDT and CDR2 YNNKEL come from the germline V gene (reference sequence). The CDR3 runs 17 residues. CDR3: CASSSPGLLRLGNTIYF. In DNA form, the CDR3 reads TGTGCCAGCAGCTCTCCCGGACTTCTTCGGTTGGGAAACACCATATATTTT.

The genes are TRBV4-1 and TRBJ1-4; 12 positions match TRBD1. Trimming took 3 bases from V and 7 from J; bases not matched to a gene: 15. The CDR3 is made up of 19 amino acids. Germline values: CDR1 MGHRA, CDR2 YSYEKL. CDR3: CASSQILAGQGAVGEKLFF. The CDR3 coding sequence is TGCGCCAGCAGCCAGATCCTCGCGGGACAGGGGGCGGTGGGTGAAAAACTGTTTTTT.

This chain joins TRBV4-2 and TRBJ2-7; D may be TRBD2 (6 bases). This CDR3 has 14 residues. Germline V lookup: CDR1 LGHNA, CDR2 YNFKEQ. The V and J ends lost 1 base and 4 bases respectively, with 11 bases between them. This chain's CDR3 is CASSQGSGRYEQYF. The DNA for the CDR3 is TGTGCCAGCAGCCAAGGTAGCGGACGATACGAGCAGTACTTC.